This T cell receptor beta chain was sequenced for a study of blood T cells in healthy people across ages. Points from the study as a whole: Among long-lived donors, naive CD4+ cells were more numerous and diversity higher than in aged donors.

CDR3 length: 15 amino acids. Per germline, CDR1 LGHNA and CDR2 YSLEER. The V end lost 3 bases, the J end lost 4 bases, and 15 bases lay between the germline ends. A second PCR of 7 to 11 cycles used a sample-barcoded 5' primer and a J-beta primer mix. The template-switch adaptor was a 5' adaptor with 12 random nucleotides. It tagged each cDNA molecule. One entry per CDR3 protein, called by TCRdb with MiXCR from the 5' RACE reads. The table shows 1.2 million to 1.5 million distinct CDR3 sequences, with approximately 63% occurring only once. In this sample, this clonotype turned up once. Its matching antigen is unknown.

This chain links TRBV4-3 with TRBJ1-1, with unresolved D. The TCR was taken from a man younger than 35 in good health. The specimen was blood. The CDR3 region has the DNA TGCGCCAGCAGCCACGATATCAGCAGAGGCACTGAAGCTTTCTTT. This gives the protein CASSHDISRGTEAFF.